A single sample gave rise to the 30 T cell receptor beta chains below, sequenced in a study of cytomegalovirus exposure and HLA in healthy donors. The PCR used 60 Vbeta and 13 Jbeta primers. TCRdb keeps only in-frame clones here, not all; method: immunoSEQ multiplex PCR. In the table there are 90,000 to 150,000 clones, just under 75% of which are singletons. Sequencing was done on a sample of PBMCs. These receptors were taken from a human donor in good health.

This chain joins TRBV2 and TRBJ2-5, with a weak D call TRBD1 (8 bases). The CDR3 extends over 15 amino acids. V was trimmed by 8 bases and J by 1 base, leaving 17 bases between them. The germline CDR1 and CDR2 sequences are SNHLY and FYNNEI. This chain's CDR3 is CASRLRGTGQETQYF. The CDR3 region has the DNA TGTGCCAGCCGGTTGCGGGGGACAGGCCAAGAGACCCAGTACTTC.

This clone was seen once. The chain recombines TRBV28 with TRBJ2-3, with D tentatively TRBD1 (5 bases). Germline CDR1 is MDHEN and CDR2 is SYDVKM. The CDR3 loop spans 13 amino acids. Between the trimmed V and J ends, which lost 7 bases and 2 bases, there was a span of 10 bases. CDR3 region: CASTPRVTDTQYF. The CDR3 DNA reads as TGTGCCAGCACCCCCAGGGTCACAGATACGCAGTATTTT.

This clone was recorded once. V is TRBV19 and J is TRBJ1-1; 7 positions agree with TRBD1. Germline CDR1 reads LNHDA; CDR2 reads SQIVND (reference sequence). The CDR3 length is 16 residues. Trimming removed 5 bases from V and 0 bases from J; junction bases left unmatched: 9. CDR3 DNA sequence: TGTGCCAGTAGTCCCCGGGACAGTAGAATGAACACTGAAGCTTTCTTT. Amino acid sequence: CASSPRDSRMNTEAFF.

The V gene is TRBV25-1, the J gene TRBJ1-3; D is undetermined. The CDR3 is 17 residues long. Germline loops: CDR1 MGHDK, CDR2 SYGVNS. Trimming shortened V by 5 bases and J by 4 bases, and 21 bases separated the two germline ends. In nucleotides, the CDR3 is TGTGCCAGCAGTCCCCGGGTGGGGAGTGAGGGAGGAAACACCATATATTTT. Its protein product is CASSPRVGSEGGNTIYF. Variable domain in full (rest from reference TRBV25-1 and TRBJ1-3): EADIYQTPRYLVIGTGKKITLECSQTMGHDKMYWYQQDPGMELHLIHYSYGVNSTEKGDLSSESTVSRIRTEHFPLTLESARPSHTSQYLCASSPRVGSEGGNTIYFGEGSWLTVV.

The chain recombines TRBV9 with TRBJ2-3; D not certain. The V and J ends lost 4 bases and 5 bases respectively, with 5 bases between them. Germline V gene sequence: CDR1 SGDLS, CDR2 YYNGEE. This CDR3 region has 11 residues. The CDR3 here is CASSSIDTQYF. DNA for the CDR3: TGTGCCAGCAGCTCTATAGATACGCAGTATTTT.

Only one count was recorded for this clone. The rearrangement links TRBV30 to TRBJ1-1; no clear D gene. V gave up 3 bases and J gave up 2 bases, with 10 bases separating them. The CDR3 runs 13 residues. The V gene's germline CDR1 is GTSNPN and CDR2 SVGIG (reference sequence). CDR3 coding DNA: TGTGCCTGGAGACAGACGAGAAACACTGAAGCTTTCTTT. This sequence encodes CAWRQTRNTEAFF.

The J gene is TRBJ1-1, the V gene TRBV5-6; 8 bases map to TRBD1. V shed 1 base, J shed 1 base, and the junction held 3 bases outside the gene matches. The CDR3 contains 15 residues. Germline CDR1 and CDR2: SGHDT and YYEEEE. The CDR3 here is CASSLSGTGNTEAFF. The CDR3 DNA reads as TGTGCCAGCAGCTTGAGTGGGACAGGGAACACTGAAGCTTTCTTT.

This clone was found a few times. The V call is TRBV5-1, the J call TRBJ2-7, with D perhaps matching TRBD1 (6 bases). Deletions cut 3 bases from V and 6 bases from J, with 13 bases between. The CDR3 is 13 amino acids. Germline assignment: CDR1 SGHRS and CDR2 YFSETQ. The CDR3: CASSWTAQGEQYF. The CDR3 DNA sequence: TGCGCCAGCAGCTGGACAGCCCAGGGCGAGCAGTACTTC.

The chain links TRBV7-2 to TRBJ2-7; a weak D match, TRBD1 (6 bases). Germline V gene sequence: CDR1 SGHTA, CDR2 FQGNSA. This CDR3 is 14 amino acids long. The V end lost 0 bases, the J end lost 7 bases, and 13 bases lay between the germline ends. The CDR3 loop reads CASSLAGARWEQYF. The DNA for the CDR3 is TGTGCCAGCAGCTTAGCGGGGGCACGGTGGGAGCAGTACTTC.

The chain links TRBV6-1 to TRBJ2-1; 8 bases fit TRBD1. The CDR3 consists of 14 residues. Losses at the gene ends were 10 bases for V and 3 bases for J; bases not matched to a gene: 8. Germline CDR1 is MNHNS and CDR2 is SASEGT. In DNA form, the CDR3 reads TGTGCCACCGAGCCCGGACAGGGCTACAATGAGCAGTTCTTC. Its translation is CATEPGQGYNEQFF.

This rearrangement joins TRBV11-2 to TRBJ1-2; D possibly corresponds to TRBD1 (6 bases). Germline lookup yields CDR1 SGHAT and CDR2 FQNNGV. V lost 3 bases and J 8 bases, leaving 13 bases between the germline ends. There are 13 residues in the CDR3. CDR3 sequence reads: CASSFSTGNGYTF. The CDR3 coding sequence is TGTGCCAGCAGCTTCTCCACAGGGAACGGCTACACCTTC.

V gene TRBV27 combines with J gene TRBJ1-2; 11 positions match TRBD1. This CDR3 has 15 residues. The ends lost 3 bases at V and 6 bases at J; junction bases unmatched: 6. Germline V CDR1 and CDR2: MNHEY, SMNVEV (reference sequence). The CDR3 spells CASSLDRGLSNGYTF. The DNA of the CDR3 is TGTGCCAGCAGTTTGGACAGGGGGCTGAGCAATGGCTACACCTTC.

The chain combines TRBV7-9 with TRBJ1-3, with unresolved D. Looked up from germline, CDR1 is SEHNR and CDR2 is FQNEAQ (reference sequence). The CDR3 totals 13 residues. V was trimmed by 5 bases and J by 0 bases, leaving 5 bases between them. DNA for the CDR3: TGTGCCAGCAGCCTCTCCTCTGGAAACACCATATATTTT. Translating gives CASSLSSGNTIYF.

The chain joins TRBV5-1 to TRBJ2-7, with 9 positions matching TRBD1. The junction had 5 bases not matched to a gene; V was cut back by 2 bases and J by 2 bases. The CDR3 runs to 15 residues. Germline CDR1 SGHRS, CDR2 YFSETQ. The CDR3 bases are TGCGCCAGCAGCTTCGGACAGGGGCAGACCTACGAGCAGTACTTC. It yields the protein CASSFGQGQTYEQYF.

This clone was observed a few times. This sequence joins TRBV5-4 and TRBJ2-5, with 10 bases lining up with TRBD2. Germline V gives CDR1 SGHNT, CDR2 YYREEE (reference sequence). The CDR3 runs 16 residues. The V gene end was trimmed by 4 bases and the J gene end by 1 base; junction bases not matched to a gene: 7. The DNA of the CDR3 is TGTGCCAGCAGCCTGTGGACTAGCGGCCCCCAAGAGACCCAGTACTTC. This translates into CASSLWTSGPQETQYF.

The J gene is TRBJ1-1, the V gene TRBV9; D remains unclear. V lost 1 base and J 1 base, leaving 5 bases between the germline ends. The CDR3 runs to 13 residues. Germline-derived CDR1 and CDR2 are SGDLS and YYNGEE. In nucleotides, the CDR3 is TGTGCCAGCAGCGTACATAGGAACACTGAAGCTTTCTTT. It specifies CASSVHRNTEAFF.

The sample holds a few counts of this clone. This sequence joins TRBV29-1 and TRBJ2-2; tentative D call: TRBD1 (6 bases). V shed 7 bases and J shed 4 bases, with 16 bases lying between them. The germline V gene encodes CDR1 SQVTM and CDR2 ANQGSEA. This CDR3 comprises 14 residues. The DNA for the CDR3 is TGCAGCGGTTCAACAGGGCCTTTCACCGGGGAGCTGTTTTTT. Translated: CSGSTGPFTGELFF.

The genes are TRBV19 and TRBJ1-3; unclear D gene. The ends were cut back, 7 bases at V and 2 bases at J, with 21 bases in the middle. The CDR3 is 17 residues long. Germline V gene data show CDR1 as LNHDA and CDR2 as SQIVND (reference sequence). CDR3 DNA: TGTGCCAGTAAACCACGCCGTCCGGCGGATCCTGGAAACACCATATATTTT. Translation: CASKPRRPADPGNTIYF.

This clone has only a few counts. The rearrangement uses TRBV28 and TRBJ2-7; 7 positions agree with TRBD1. The V and J ends lost 6 bases and 0 bases, in that order; junction bases with no gene match: 8. Germline CDR1 is MDHEN and CDR2 is SYDVKM. The CDR3 is 15 residues long. In nucleotides, the CDR3 is TGTGCCAGCAGCACAGGGGCACCCTACTCCTACGAGCAGTACTTC. Its translation: CASSTGAPYSYEQYF.

This chain uses TRBV7-8 with TRBJ2-7; a possible D gene is TRBD2 (5 bases). CDR3 length: 14 residues. Trimming pared 9 bases from V and 6 bases from J, leaving 21 bases between. Germline V gene data show CDR1 as SGHVS and CDR2 as FQNEAQ. The CDR3 bases are TGTGCCAGGGTAGTGAGGGAGCCCCCAATCGAGCAGTACTTC. Translating gives CARVVREPPIEQYF.

V gene TRBV9 combines with J gene TRBJ2-7, with D tentatively TRBD2 (6 bases). Per germline, CDR1 SGDLS and CDR2 YYNGEE. Trimming removed 2 bases at V and 12 bases at J, with 15 bases between. This CDR3 is 12 amino acids long. The CDR3 DNA reads TGTGCCAGCAGCGTTCCAGACGGGAGCTTGTACTTC. The encoded protein is CASSVPDGSLYF. Full variable domain (outside the CDR3, taken from reference TRBV9 and TRBJ2-7): DSGVTQTPKHLITATGQRVTLRCSPRSGDLSVYWYQQSLDQGLQFLIQYYNGEERAKGNILERFSAQQFPDLHSELNLSSLELGDSALYFCASSVPDGSLYFGPGTRLTVT.

The chain uses TRBV7-2 and TRBJ1-1, with 7 bases that match TRBD1. CDR1 is SGHTA and CDR2 is FQGNSA in the germline V gene. The length of the CDR3 is 15 residues. Trimming at V came to 5 bases and at J to 3 bases, leaving 9 bases not matched to a gene. CDR3 nucleotides: TGTGCCAGCAGCCCTCGACAGGGTTGGGACACTGAAGCTTTCTTT. Its translation: CASSPRQGWDTEAFF.

The chain employs TRBV20-1 and TRBJ2-7; 7 bases are a match to TRBD1. The V and J ends lost 5 bases and 4 bases, in that order; junction bases with no gene match: 2. Germline V lookup: CDR1 DFQATT, CDR2 SNEGSKA (reference sequence). The CDR3 is made up of 11 amino acids. The CDR3 sequence: CSAGTEYEQYF. For the CDR3, the DNA is TGCAGTGCTGGGACAGAATACGAGCAGTACTTC.

The chain recombines TRBV15 with TRBJ2-1, with D tentatively TRBD2 (6 bases). CDR1 LNHNV and CDR2 YYDKDF come from the germline V gene (reference sequence). This CDR3 region has 15 residues. Trimming stripped 2 bases from V and 2 bases from J, with 10 bases between. The CDR3 region is CATSRTGAPYNEQFF. CDR3 nucleotides: TGTGCCACCAGCAGAACGGGAGCCCCCTACAATGAGCAGTTCTTC.

The chain combines TRBV7-2 with TRBJ2-5; tentative D call: TRBD2 (5 bases). The CDR3 spans 14 residues. CDR1 and CDR2 from the germline V gene are SGHTA and FQGNSA. The V gene lost 5 bases and the J gene lost 5 bases, with 15 bases spanning the gap. CDR3: CASSTAGDGETQYF. The CDR3 DNA sequence: TGTGCCAGCAGCACGGCGGGCGACGGCGAGACCCAGTACTTC.

The chain joins TRBV11-2 to TRBJ1-1; 11 bases map to TRBD1. CDR3 length equals 13 residues. J gave up 9 bases and V 6 bases, and 6 bases lay outside the gene matches. Germline CDR1 SGHAT, CDR2 FQNNGV. This chain's CDR3 is CASSLTDRGQAFF. The CDR3, as DNA: TGTGCCAGCAGTTTAACGGACAGGGGGCAAGCTTTCTTT.

This clone was detected only a few times. The chain couples TRBV25-1 to TRBJ2-7; D is perhaps TRBD2 (6 bases). The CDR3 is made up of 15 amino acids. Trimming took off 5 bases at V and 0 bases at J, with 14 bases between the two ends. Per germline, CDR1 MGHDK and CDR2 SYGVNS. CDR3 region: CASSPPGLISYEQYF. Here the CDR3 DNA reads TGTGCCAGCAGTCCTCCGGGACTCATCTCCTACGAGCAGTACTTC.

This chain connects TRBV6-5 to TRBJ2-7; 8 positions agree with TRBD1. V lost 5 bases and J lost 5; bases outside the gene matches: 2. CDR1 is MNHEY and CDR2 is SVGAGI in the germline V gene. CDR3 size: 12 residues. The DNA for the CDR3 is TGTGCCAGCAGTAAGACAGGGGACGAGCAGTACTTC. It yields the protein CASSKTGDEQYF.

The rearrangement uses TRBV15 and TRBJ2-1; 7 bases agree with TRBD2. The trim removed 6 bases at V and 5 bases at J, leaving 13 bases unmatched. Looked up from germline, CDR1 is LNHNV and CDR2 is YYDKDF (reference sequence). This CDR3 spans 16 amino acids. CDR3 DNA: TGTGCCACCAGGGCGACCGGGACTATCACCCACAATGAGCAGTTCTTC. It translates to CATRATGTITHNEQFF.

The chain couples TRBV27 to TRBJ2-7; D may be TRBD1 (5 bases). Trimming shortened V by 0 bases and J by 6 bases, and 12 bases separated the two germline ends. The CDR3 length is 14 residues. From germline, CDR1 is MNHEY and CDR2 SMNVEV (reference sequence). The CDR3 bases are TGTGCCAGCAGTTTATCGAATAAGGGGTCCGAGCAGTACTTC. This gives the protein CASSLSNKGSEQYF.